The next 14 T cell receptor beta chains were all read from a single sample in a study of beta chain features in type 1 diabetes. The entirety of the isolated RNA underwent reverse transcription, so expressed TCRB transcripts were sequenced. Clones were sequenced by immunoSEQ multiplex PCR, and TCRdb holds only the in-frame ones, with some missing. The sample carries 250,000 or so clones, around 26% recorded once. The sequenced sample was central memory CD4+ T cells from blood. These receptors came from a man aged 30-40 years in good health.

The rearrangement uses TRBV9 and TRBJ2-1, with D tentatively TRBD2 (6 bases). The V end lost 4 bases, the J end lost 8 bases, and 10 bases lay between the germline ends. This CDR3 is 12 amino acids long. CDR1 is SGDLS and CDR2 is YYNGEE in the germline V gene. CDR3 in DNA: TGTGCCAGCAGCTCCCGGAGGGATGAGCAGTTCTTC. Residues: CASSSRRDEQFF.

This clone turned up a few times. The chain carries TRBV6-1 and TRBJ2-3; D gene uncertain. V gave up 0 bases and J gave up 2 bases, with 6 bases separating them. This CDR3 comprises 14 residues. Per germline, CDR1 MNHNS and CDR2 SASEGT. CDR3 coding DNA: TGTGCCAGCAGTGAAGCCCTCTACACAGATACGCAGTATTTT. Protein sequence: CASSEALYTDTQYF.

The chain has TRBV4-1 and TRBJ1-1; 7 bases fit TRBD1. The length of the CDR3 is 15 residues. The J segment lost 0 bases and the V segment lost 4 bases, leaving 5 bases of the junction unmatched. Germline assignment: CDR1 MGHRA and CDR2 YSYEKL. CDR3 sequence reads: CASSRTGQVNTEAFF. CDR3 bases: TGCGCCAGCAGCCGGACCGGACAGGTGAACACTGAAGCTTTCTTT.

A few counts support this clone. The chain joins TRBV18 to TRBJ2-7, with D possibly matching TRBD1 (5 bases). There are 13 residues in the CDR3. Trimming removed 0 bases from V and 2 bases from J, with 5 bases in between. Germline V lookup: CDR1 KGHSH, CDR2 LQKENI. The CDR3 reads CASSPPTAYEQYF. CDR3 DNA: TGTGCCAGCTCACCACCGACAGCCTACGAGCAGTACTTC.

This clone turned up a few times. CDR3 in amino acids: CAWTTARGTREQYF. For the CDR3, the DNA is TGTGCCTGGACCACAGCCCGGGGGACTAGGGAGCAGTACTTC. This chain links TRBV30 with TRBJ2-7; TRBD2 matches at 8 bases. Trimming took 4 bases from V and 7 from J; bases not matched to a gene: 12. CDR3 length: 14 amino acids. CDR1 and CDR2 from the germline V gene are GTSNPN and SVGIG (reference sequence).

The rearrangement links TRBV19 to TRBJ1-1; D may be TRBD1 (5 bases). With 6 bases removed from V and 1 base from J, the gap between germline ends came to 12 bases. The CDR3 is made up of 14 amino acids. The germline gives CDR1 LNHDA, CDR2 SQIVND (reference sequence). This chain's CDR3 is CASRPRGENTEAFF. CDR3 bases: TGTGCCAGTAGACCAAGAGGGGAGAACACTGAAGCTTTCTTT. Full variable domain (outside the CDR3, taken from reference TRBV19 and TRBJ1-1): DGGITQSPKYLFRKEGQNVTLSCEQNLNHDAMYWYRQDPGQGLRLIYYSQIVNDFQKGDIAEGYSVSREKKESFPLTVTSAQKNPTAFYLCASRPRGENTEAFFGQGTRLTVV.

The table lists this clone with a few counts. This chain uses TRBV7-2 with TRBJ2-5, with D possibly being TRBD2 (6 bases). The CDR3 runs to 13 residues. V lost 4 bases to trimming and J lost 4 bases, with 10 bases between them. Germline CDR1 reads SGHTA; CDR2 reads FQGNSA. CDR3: CASSSGTLETQYF. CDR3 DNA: TGTGCCAGCAGCTCCGGGACTCTAGAGACCCAGTACTTC.

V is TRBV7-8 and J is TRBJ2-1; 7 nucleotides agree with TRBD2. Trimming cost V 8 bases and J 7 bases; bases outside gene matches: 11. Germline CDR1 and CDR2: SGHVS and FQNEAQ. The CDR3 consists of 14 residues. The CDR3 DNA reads TGTGCCAGCCAGGTGGGGGGGTCGAAAAATGAGCAGTTCTTC. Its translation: CASQVGGSKNEQFF.

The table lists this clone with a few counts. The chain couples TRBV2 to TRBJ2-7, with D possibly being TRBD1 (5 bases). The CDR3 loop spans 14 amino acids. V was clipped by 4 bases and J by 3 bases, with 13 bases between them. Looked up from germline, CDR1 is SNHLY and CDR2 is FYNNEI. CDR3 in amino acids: CASSGSTGFYEQYF. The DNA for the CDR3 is TGTGCCAGCAGTGGTAGTACAGGTTTCTACGAGCAGTACTTC.

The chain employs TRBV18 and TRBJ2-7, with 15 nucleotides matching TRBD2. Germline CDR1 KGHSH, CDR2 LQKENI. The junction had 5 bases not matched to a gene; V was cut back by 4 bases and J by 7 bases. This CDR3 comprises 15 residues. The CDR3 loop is CASSLGLAGGLEQYF. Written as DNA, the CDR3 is TGTGCCAGCTCACTGGGACTAGCGGGGGGATTGGAGCAGTACTTC.

The CDR3 region is CASSVAQRFERENADTQYF. CDR3 sequence (DNA): TGTGCCAGCAGCGTAGCCCAACGTTTCGAGCGGGAGAACGCAGATACGCAGTATTTT. The V gene is TRBV9, the J gene TRBJ2-3; 8 nucleotides agree with TRBD2. J was trimmed by 4 bases and V by 0 bases; bases with no gene match: 16. In germline, CDR1 is SGDLS, CDR2 YYNGEE. CDR3 length: 19 residues.

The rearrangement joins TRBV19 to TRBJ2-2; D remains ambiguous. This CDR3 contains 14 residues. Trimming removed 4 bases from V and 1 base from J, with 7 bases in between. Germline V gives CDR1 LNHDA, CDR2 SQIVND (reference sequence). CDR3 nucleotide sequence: TGTGCCAGTAGTAGGCGGAGGAACACCGGGGAGCTGTTTTTT. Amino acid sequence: CASSRRRNTGELFF. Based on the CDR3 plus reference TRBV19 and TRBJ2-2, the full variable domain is DGGITQSPKYLFRKEGQNVTLSCEQNLNHDAMYWYRQDPGQGLRLIYYSQIVNDFQKGDIAEGYSVSREKKESFPLTVTSAQKNPTAFYLCASSRRRNTGELFFGEGSRLTVL.

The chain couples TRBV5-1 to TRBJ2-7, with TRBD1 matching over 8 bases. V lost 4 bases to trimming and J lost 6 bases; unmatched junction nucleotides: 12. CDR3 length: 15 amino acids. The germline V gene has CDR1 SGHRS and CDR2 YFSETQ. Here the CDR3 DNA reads TGCGCCAGCAGCATCACCGGGACAGGCTATGGCGAGCAGTACTTC. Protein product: CASSITGTGYGEQYF.

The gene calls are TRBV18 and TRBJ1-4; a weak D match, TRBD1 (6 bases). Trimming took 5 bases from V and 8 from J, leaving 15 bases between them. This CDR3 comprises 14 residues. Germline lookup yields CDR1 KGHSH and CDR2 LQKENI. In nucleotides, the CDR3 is TGTGCCAGCTCATTTAACAGGGAGGACGAAAAACTGTTTTTT. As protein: CASSFNREDEKLFF. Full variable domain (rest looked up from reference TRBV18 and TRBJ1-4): NAGVMQNPRHLVRRRGQEARLRCSPMKGHSHVYWYRQLPEEGLKFMVYLQKENIIDESGMPKERFSAEFPKEGPSILRIQQVVRGDSAAYFCASSFNREDEKLFFGSGTQLSVL.